Listed here is a single T cell receptor (beta chain). The method was immunoSEQ multiplex PCR; TCRdb's version includes in-frame clones alone and lacks a portion of them. The sample holds roughly 170,000 clones; less than 85% are singletons and the top ten take approximately 7.6%. This specimen comes from a study of blood T cell repertoires in COVID-19. At the level of the study: Whether acute or convalescent, the COVID-19 samples came from the United States, Italy and Spain. PBMCs, B-cell-depleted T cells, or T cells were the source of the cDNA or gDNA that made up the material.

This CDR3 spans 15 amino acids. V lost 3 bases to trimming and J lost 6 bases; unmatched junction nucleotides: 7. Germline CDR1 and CDR2: MNHNS and SASEGT. The specimen was peripheral blood. This clonotype was sampled from a woman in her fifties or sixties with COVID-19, enrolled during active disease. This chain connects TRBV6-1 to TRBJ1-5; TRBD1 agrees at 8 bases. The CDR3 reads CASSDRLDRGQPQHF. DNA for the CDR3: TGTGCCAGCAGTGACCGACTAGACAGGGGTCAGCCCCAGCATTTT.